The entry below gives a single TCR beta chain sequence along with its context. Its antigen remains unidentified. No much larger clonotype is one base removed from it; base qualities were not supplied. These data belong to a study of graft-versus-host responses after intestinal transplantation (dated by TCRdb to the early 2020s). Looking at the study overall: The transplants that recipients got were multivisceral, liver-intestinal, or isolated intestinal. Every recipient was given anti-thymocyte globulin induction, followed by approximately 3 years of maintenance tacrolimus and steroids. Graft-versus-host and host-versus-graft alloreactive T cell clones were tracked in the graft, circulation and bone marrow after intestinal transplantation using bulk TCR-beta CDR3 sequencing. To identify alloreactive clones, pre-transplant mixed lymphocyte reaction products were sequenced and then compared with unstimulated pre-transplant donor and recipient T cells. The cohort enrolled under 25 intestinal transplant recipients including one retransplant, and a few patients lacking pretransplant specimens were excluded. A peak of at least 4% donor T cells among recipient peripheral blood mononuclear cells was the definition used for donor T cell macrochimerism. Samples from three later patients were sequenced in-house on an Illumina MiSeq with MiXCR processing rather than by the commercial service.

The paper's findings and limits, for the study overall: GvH clones were found in recipient bone marrow, and some of the GvH clones appeared earlier in ileal mucosa or blood, which is consistent with an intestinal mucosal origin. In patients with donor T cell macrochimerism, the allografts had high GvH to HvG T cell clonal ratios. Conclusions were limited by the relatively low number and heterogeneity of intestinal transplant patients. Early after transplant, peak levels of circulating GvH clones were associated with declines in HvG clones.

Blood samples were collected up to 4 times in the first month after transplant and then at least monthly when available. The library was obtained by the immunoSEQ multiplex PCR assay. High-throughput TCR-beta CDR3 sequencing of genomic DNA from most patients was performed by Adaptive Biotechnologies. Processing in the source paper ran as follows. TCR sequencing data were retrieved from Adaptive's ImmunoSEQ software for around 20 patients, whereas a few other patients were processed with MiXCR and VDJtools. CDR3 nucleotide sequences shared by donor and recipient were removed because the origin of these sequences could not be assigned. To count as alloreactive, a clone needed at least 2-fold expansion over unstimulated cells and a minimum CFSE-low frequency of 0.002% (template counts) or 0.001% (read counts). Clones detected in sequenced pre-transplant spleen, lymph node, or MLR CFSE-low populations of the donor or recipient were defined as mappable. The cumulative frequency of alloreactive clones was calculated as a percentage of all sequences, weighted by copy number. The table was pulled from immuneACCESS by TCRdb, which kept in-frame rearrangements only. Such tables lose some clones; where checked, under half of the loss comes from unresolved V genes, and the rest has no known cause. V and J calls and clone size are given by that table; D and trimming were obtained from the DNA. In this sample the table shows roughly 13,000 clones, about 81% of which occur a single time. Of the sample, roughly 8.6% is held by the ten largest clones.

CDR3 length: 14 amino acids, cysteine to phenylalanine. Of all the DNA, just the CDR3 is kept, 42 bases in frame from base 1. The sequencing used PBMCs, collected roughly 310 days after intestinal transplant. The TCR was taken from a human patient who received an intestinal transplant, so some T cells may come from the graft donor. The chain uses TRBV21-1 and TRBJ2-5; no check of the table's D call, TRBD1, against the DNA was made. TRBV21-1 is a listed pseudogene. The CDR3 protein sequence reads: CASSKEQGQETQYF. The DNA sequence follows: TGTGCCAGCAGCAAAGAACAGGGCCAAGAGACCCAGTACTTC.